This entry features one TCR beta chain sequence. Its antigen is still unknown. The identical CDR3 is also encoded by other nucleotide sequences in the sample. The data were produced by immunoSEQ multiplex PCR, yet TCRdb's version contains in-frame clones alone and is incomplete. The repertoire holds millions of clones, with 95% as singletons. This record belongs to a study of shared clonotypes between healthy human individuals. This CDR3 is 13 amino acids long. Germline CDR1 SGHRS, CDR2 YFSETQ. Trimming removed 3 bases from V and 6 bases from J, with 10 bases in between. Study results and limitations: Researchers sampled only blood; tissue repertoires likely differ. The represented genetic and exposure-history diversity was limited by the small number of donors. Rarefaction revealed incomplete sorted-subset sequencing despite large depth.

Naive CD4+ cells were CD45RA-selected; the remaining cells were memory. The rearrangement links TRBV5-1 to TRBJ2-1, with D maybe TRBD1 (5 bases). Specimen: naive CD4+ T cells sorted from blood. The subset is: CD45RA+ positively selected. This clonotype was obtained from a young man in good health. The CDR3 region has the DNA TGCGCCAGCAGCTACGATAGGGGCAATGAGCAGTTCTTC. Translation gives CASSYDRGNEQFF.